A selection of T cell receptor beta chains follows, all from one sample in a study of T cell repertoires in aging, cancer and after chemotherapy. TCRdb called the multiplex PCR reads again in MiXCR, with one record for every CDR3 protein. The table records about 6,000 distinct CDR3 sequences, roughly 25% of them present only once. Material for sequencing was blood. The origin of the receptors is a human donor in good health. Both conserved end residues are part of each CDR3. The D gene is left open where the match is weak. Clone size, where shown, is once, few, many, or a class for clones that have expanded.

J gene: TRBJ1-1
clone size: medium-sized
D gene: .
V gene: TRBV12-3/TRBV12-4
CDR3 protein: CASTRRGRVEAFF
CDR3 DNA: TGTGCCAGCACTCGGCGGGGCAGGGTTGAAGCTTTCTTT

J gene: TRBJ2-5
clone size: .
D gene: TRBD1
V gene: TRBV7-2
CDR3 protein: CASAGQGPETQYF
CDR3 DNA: TGTGCCAGCGCGGGACAGGGACCAGAGACCCAGTACTTC

J gene: TRBJ2-5
clone size: many
D gene: .
V gene: TRBV7-9
CDR3 protein: CASSLDGGDFETQYF
CDR3 DNA: TGTGCCAGCAGTCTGGATGGGGGCGATTTTGAGACCCAGTACTTC

J gene: TRBJ1-2
clone size: .
D gene: TRBD1
V gene: TRBV20-1
CDR3 protein: CSARDRLNYGYTF
CDR3 DNA: TGCAGTGCTAGGGACAGGCTTAACTATGGCTACACCTTC

J gene: TRBJ2-3
clone size: .
D gene: TRBD2
V gene: TRBV12-3/TRBV12-4
CDR3 protein: CATRLAGADTQYF
CDR3 DNA: TGTGCCACCCGACTAGCGGGAGCAGATACGCAGTATTTT

J gene: TRBJ2-4
clone size: medium-sized
D gene: TRBD1
V gene: TRBV7-2
CDR3 protein: CASSSDRGIKNIQYF
CDR3 DNA: TGTGCCAGCAGCTCGGACAGGGGAATCAAAAACATTCAGTACTTC

J gene: TRBJ2-2
clone size: medium-sized
D gene: .
V gene: TRBV24-1
CDR3 protein: CATSPRTETGELFF
CDR3 DNA: TGTGCCACCAGTCCCCGGACGGAAACCGGGGAGCTGTTTTTT

J gene: TRBJ2-3
clone size: .
D gene: .
V gene: TRBV5-4
CDR3 protein: CASSLSIGARGDTQYF
CDR3 DNA: TGTGCCAGCAGCTTGTCCATCGGGGCTCGTGGTGATACGCAGTATTTT

J gene: TRBJ2-1
clone size: medium-sized
D gene: TRBD2
V gene: TRBV7-3
CDR3 protein: CASSSYSLAGSPYNEQFF
CDR3 DNA: TGTGCCAGCAGCTCTTATTCCCTAGCGGGAAGTCCCTACAATGAGCAGTTCTTC

J gene: TRBJ1-4
clone size: medium-sized
D gene: .
V gene: TRBV15
CDR3 protein: CATSRPGLKGKEKLFF
CDR3 DNA: TGTGCCACCAGCAGACCCGGACTGAAAGGAAAAGAAAAACTGTTTTTT

J gene: TRBJ2-1
clone size: few
D gene: TRBD1
V gene: TRBV2
CDR3 protein: CASSLMGDRGLNEQFF
CDR3 DNA: TGTGCCAGCAGTCTAATGGGGGACAGGGGGCTCAATGAGCAGTTCTTC

J gene: TRBJ1-2
clone size: few
D gene: TRBD1
V gene: TRBV4-1
CDR3 protein: CASSQGQGVDYGYTF
CDR3 DNA: TGCGCCAGCAGCCAGGGACAGGGGGTTGACTATGGCTACACCTTC

J gene: TRBJ1-2
clone size: medium-sized
D gene: .
V gene: TRBV18
CDR3 protein: CASSHGGKNYGYTF
CDR3 DNA: TGTGCCAGCTCACACGGGGGAAAAAACTATGGCTACACCTTC

J gene: TRBJ1-1
clone size: few
D gene: .
V gene: TRBV28
CDR3 protein: CASSFGTMNTEAFF
CDR3 DNA: TGTGCCAGCAGTTTCGGGACAATGAACACTGAAGCTTTCTTT

J gene: TRBJ1-1
clone size: .
D gene: .
V gene: TRBV27
CDR3 protein: CASSSRTETFNGTEAFF
CDR3 DNA: TGTGCCAGCAGTTCGAGGACAGAGACGTTTAACGGCACTGAAGCTTTCTTT

J gene: TRBJ2-1
clone size: medium-sized
D gene: .
V gene: TRBV27
CDR3 protein: CASSLSRSEQFF
CDR3 DNA: TGTGCCAGCAGTTTATCGAGGAGTGAGCAGTTCTTC

J gene: TRBJ1-1
clone size: medium-sized
D gene: TRBD1
V gene: TRBV29-1
CDR3 protein: CSAVDPRGLGTEAFF
CDR3 DNA: TGCAGCGCGGTGGACCCCAGGGGGCTGGGCACTGAAGCTTTCTTT

J gene: TRBJ1-2
clone size: medium-sized
D gene: .
V gene: TRBV5-1
CDR3 protein: CASSLGGQLGYTF
CDR3 DNA: TGCGCCAGCAGCTTGGGGGGTCAACTTGGCTACACCTTC

J gene: TRBJ2-1
clone size: medium-sized
D gene: .
V gene: TRBV6-1
CDR3 protein: CASGYNEQFF
CDR3 DNA: TGTGCCAGCGGCTACAATGAGCAGTTCTTC

J gene: TRBJ2-3
clone size: .
D gene: .
V gene: TRBV12-3/TRBV12-4
CDR3 protein: CASSPPGGRNTQYF
CDR3 DNA: TGTGCCAGCAGCCCCCCAGGGGGGAGGAATACGCAGTATTTT

J gene: TRBJ2-1
clone size: medium-sized
D gene: TRBD2
V gene: TRBV20-1
CDR3 protein: CSARVGAGADNEQFF
CDR3 DNA: TGCAGTGCTAGAGTAGGAGCGGGGGCCGACAATGAGCAGTTCTTC

J gene: TRBJ1-2
clone size: medium-sized
D gene: .
V gene: TRBV12-3/TRBV12-4
CDR3 protein: CASSPRVANYGYTF
CDR3 DNA: TGTGCCAGCAGCCCAAGGGTAGCTAACTATGGCTACACCTTC

J gene: TRBJ1-1
clone size: medium-sized
D gene: TRBD1
V gene: TRBV12-3/TRBV12-4
CDR3 protein: CASSLTGGNTEAFF
CDR3 DNA: TGTGCCAGCAGTTTGACAGGGGGGAACACTGAAGCTTTCTTT

J gene: TRBJ2-5
clone size: medium-sized
D gene: .
V gene: TRBV7-2
CDR3 protein: CASSPGFGTQYF
CDR3 DNA: TGTGCCAGCAGCCCGGGGTTCGGGACCCAGTACTTC

J gene: TRBJ1-1
clone size: medium-sized
D gene: .
V gene: TRBV6-5
CDR3 protein: CASSYQGLNTEAFF
CDR3 DNA: TGTGCCAGCAGTTACCAGGGGCTGAACACTGAAGCTTTCTTT

J gene: TRBJ2-3
clone size: .
D gene: TRBD2
V gene: TRBV6-4
CDR3 protein: CASSERGGTDTQYF
CDR3 DNA: TGTGCCAGCAGTGAGCGGGGGGGCACAGATACGCAGTATTTT

J gene: TRBJ1-1
clone size: medium-sized
D gene: .
V gene: TRBV6-5
CDR3 protein: CASSWARNTEAFF
CDR3 DNA: TGTGCCAGCAGTTGGGCAAGGAACACTGAAGCTTTCTTT

J gene: TRBJ2-1
clone size: medium-sized
D gene: TRBD2
V gene: TRBV6-5
CDR3 protein: CASSYFAGEDNEQFF
CDR3 DNA: TGTGCCAGCAGTTACTTCGCGGGAGAGGACAATGAGCAGTTCTTC

J gene: TRBJ1-5
clone size: many
D gene: .
V gene: TRBV28
CDR3 protein: CASSPTGGQPQHF
CDR3 DNA: TGTGCCAGCAGTCCGACAGGAGGGCAGCCCCAGCATTTT

J gene: TRBJ1-2
clone size: .
D gene: .
V gene: TRBV19
CDR3 protein: CASSWGTGGYTF
CDR3 DNA: TGTGCCAGTAGTTGGGGGACGGGGGGCTACACCTTC

J gene: TRBJ2-1
clone size: .
D gene: .
V gene: TRBV27
CDR3 protein: CASSDRYNEQFF
CDR3 DNA: TGTGCCAGCAGCGACCGTTACAATGAGCAGTTCTTC

J gene: TRBJ2-1
clone size: many
D gene: TRBD2
V gene: TRBV12-3/TRBV12-4
CDR3 protein: CASSPTSGVHNEQFF
CDR3 DNA: TGTGCCAGCAGCCCTACTAGCGGGGTACACAATGAGCAGTTCTTC

J gene: TRBJ1-1
clone size: medium-sized
D gene: .
V gene: TRBV29-1
CDR3 protein: CSVEVSRGGAFF
CDR3 DNA: TGCAGCGTTGAAGTTAGCAGGGGAGGCGCTTTCTTT

J gene: TRBJ2-6
clone size: medium-sized
D gene: .
V gene: TRBV6-5
CDR3 protein: CASRRTASGANVLTF
CDR3 DNA: TGTGCCAGCAGGAGGACGGCGAGCGGGGCCAACGTCCTGACTTTC

J gene: TRBJ1-1
clone size: few
D gene: .
V gene: TRBV4-3
CDR3 protein: CASSHGGGNTEAFF
CDR3 DNA: TGCGCCAGCAGCCACGGGGGAGGGAACACTGAAGCTTTCTTT

J gene: TRBJ1-1
clone size: medium-sized
D gene: TRBD1
V gene: TRBV6-5
CDR3 protein: CASSYTEGAVDTEAFF
CDR3 DNA: TGTGCCAGCAGTTACACTGAGGGGGCTGTGGATACTGAAGCTTTCTTT

J gene: TRBJ2-1
clone size: .
D gene: TRBD2
V gene: TRBV4-2
CDR3 protein: CASSQGAHRLAVREQFF
CDR3 DNA: TGTGCCAGCAGCCAAGGGGCCCACAGGCTAGCGGTCAGGGAGCAGTTCTTC

J gene: TRBJ2-3
clone size: few
D gene: TRBD2
V gene: TRBV20-1
CDR3 protein: CSASGSGGAPDTQYF
CDR3 DNA: TGCAGTGCTAGCGGAAGCGGGGGGGCCCCAGATACGCAGTATTTT

J gene: TRBJ1-6
clone size: few
D gene: .
V gene: TRBV7-8
CDR3 protein: CASSLYMGNSPLHF
CDR3 DNA: TGTGCCAGCAGCCTCTACATGGGAAATTCACCCCTCCACTTT

J gene: TRBJ2-7
clone size: medium-sized
D gene: .
V gene: TRBV12-3/TRBV12-4
CDR3 protein: CASSLQGAEQYF
CDR3 DNA: TGTGCCAGCAGTCTACAGGGAGCCGAGCAGTACTTC

J gene: TRBJ2-7
clone size: medium-sized
D gene: TRBD1
V gene: TRBV7-9
CDR3 protein: CAGQGVSYEQYF
CDR3 DNA: TGTGCCGGTCAGGGGGTTAGCTACGAGCAGTACTTC

J gene: TRBJ1-4
clone size: .
D gene: .
V gene: TRBV5-1
CDR3 protein: CASSFFLTATNEKLFF
CDR3 DNA: TGCGCCAGCAGCTTTTTCCTGACAGCAACTAATGAAAAACTGTTTTTT

J gene: TRBJ1-2
clone size: medium-sized
D gene: .
V gene: TRBV19
CDR3 protein: CASSFRHRDNYGYTF
CDR3 DNA: TGTGCCAGTAGTTTTAGACACCGCGACAACTATGGCTACACCTTC

J gene: TRBJ2-5
clone size: .
D gene: .
V gene: TRBV28
CDR3 protein: CASNTGRGRETQYF
CDR3 DNA: TGTGCCAGCAACACGGGGCGGGGCAGGGAGACCCAGTACTTC

J gene: TRBJ1-4
clone size: few
D gene: .
V gene: TRBV5-1
CDR3 protein: CASSPRDGNEKLFF
CDR3 DNA: TGCGCCAGCAGCCCCCGGGACGGGAATGAAAAACTGTTTTTT

J gene: TRBJ2-5
clone size: once
D gene: .
V gene: TRBV29-1
CDR3 protein: CSVEDARGETQYF
CDR3 DNA: TGCAGCGTTGAAGATGCCCGGGGGGAGACCCAGTACTTC

J gene: TRBJ1-4
clone size: .
D gene: .
V gene: TRBV7-9
CDR3 protein: CVSIWGGARGEKLFF
CDR3 DNA: TGTGTCAGCATCTGGGGGGGGGCCCGAGGTGAAAAACTGTTTTTT

J gene: TRBJ2-3
clone size: .
D gene: TRBD1
V gene: TRBV10-3
CDR3 protein: CAISDPGQGKTTQYF
CDR3 DNA: TGTGCCATCAGTGATCCGGGACAGGGAAAGACTACGCAGTATTTT

J gene: TRBJ2-2
clone size: medium-sized
D gene: TRBD2
V gene: TRBV20-1
CDR3 protein: CSAQAGGANTGELFF
CDR3 DNA: TGCAGTGCTCAAGCGGGGGGCGCGAACACCGGGGAGCTGTTTTTT

J gene: TRBJ1-1
clone size: .
D gene: .
V gene: TRBV4-1
CDR3 protein: CASSQDGRGRADMNTEAFF
CDR3 DNA: TGCGCCAGCAGCCAAGATGGTAGGGGTAGGGCGGACATGAACACTGAAGCTTTCTTT

J gene: TRBJ2-3
clone size: few
D gene: .
V gene: TRBV5-1
CDR3 protein: CASSLGGGLLYF
CDR3 DNA: TGCGCCAGCAGCCTGGGCGGAGGGCTGCTGTATTTT

J gene: TRBJ2-2
clone size: medium-sized
D gene: TRBD1
V gene: TRBV18
CDR3 protein: CASSPPGQGADTGELFF
CDR3 DNA: TGTGCCAGCTCACCACCGGGACAGGGGGCGGACACCGGGGAGCTGTTTTTT

J gene: TRBJ1-1
clone size: medium-sized
D gene: .
V gene: TRBV6-2/TRBV6-3
CDR3 protein: CASSYLGNTEAFF
CDR3 DNA: TGTGCCAGCAGTTACCTAGGGAACACTGAAGCTTTCTTT

J gene: TRBJ1-1
clone size: medium-sized
D gene: .
V gene: TRBV19
CDR3 protein: CASSTNSENTEAFF
CDR3 DNA: TGTGCCAGTAGTACGAACAGTGAAAACACTGAAGCTTTCTTT

J gene: TRBJ1-2
clone size: medium-sized
D gene: .
V gene: TRBV4-1
CDR3 protein: CASSQDRGGTANYGYTF
CDR3 DNA: TGCGCCAGCAGCCAAGATCGTGGAGGGACGGCTAACTATGGCTACACCTTC

J gene: TRBJ1-1
clone size: medium-sized
D gene: .
V gene: TRBV11-2
CDR3 protein: CASNTPGLNTEAFF
CDR3 DNA: TGTGCCAGCAACACCCCCGGGCTGAACACTGAAGCTTTCTTT

J gene: TRBJ2-7
clone size: medium-sized
D gene: .
V gene: TRBV6-6
CDR3 protein: CASTKKAKGPYEQYF
CDR3 DNA: TGTGCCAGCACTAAAAAGGCCAAGGGGCCCTACGAGCAGTACTTC

J gene: TRBJ2-1
clone size: .
D gene: TRBD2
V gene: TRBV6-6
CDR3 protein: CASSSGTSGSLTYNEQFF
CDR3 DNA: TGTGCCAGCAGTTCCGGGACTAGCGGGAGTTTAACCTACAATGAGCAGTTCTTC

J gene: TRBJ2-3
clone size: medium-sized
D gene: TRBD2
V gene: TRBV20-1
CDR3 protein: CSASEGLGSTDTQYF
CDR3 DNA: TGCAGTGCTAGCGAGGGACTAGGAAGCACAGATACGCAGTATTTT

J gene: TRBJ2-2
clone size: medium-sized
D gene: .
V gene: TRBV7-2
CDR3 protein: CASSLGGAAGELFF
CDR3 DNA: TGTGCCAGCAGCCTGGGGGGAGCTGCGGGGGAGCTGTTTTTT